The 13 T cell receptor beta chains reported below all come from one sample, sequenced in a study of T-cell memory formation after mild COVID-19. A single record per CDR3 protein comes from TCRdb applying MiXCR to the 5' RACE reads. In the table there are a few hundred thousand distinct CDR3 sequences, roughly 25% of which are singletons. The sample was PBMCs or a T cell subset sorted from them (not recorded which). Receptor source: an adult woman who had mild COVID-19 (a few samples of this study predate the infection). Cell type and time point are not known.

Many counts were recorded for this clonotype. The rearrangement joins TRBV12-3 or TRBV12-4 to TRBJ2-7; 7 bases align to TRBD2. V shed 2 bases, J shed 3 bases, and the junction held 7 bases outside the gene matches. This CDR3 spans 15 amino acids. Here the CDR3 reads CASSLKSSGYYEQYF. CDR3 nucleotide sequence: TGTGCCAGCAGTTTAAAATCTAGCGGTTACTACGAGCAGTACTTC.

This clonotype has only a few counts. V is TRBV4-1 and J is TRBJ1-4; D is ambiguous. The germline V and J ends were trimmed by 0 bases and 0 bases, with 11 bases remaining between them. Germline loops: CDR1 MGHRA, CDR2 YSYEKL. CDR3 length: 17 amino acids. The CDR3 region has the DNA TGCGCCAGCAGCCAAGATGGCGGGGTTTCAACTAATGAAAAACTGTTTTTT. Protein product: CASSQDGGVSTNEKLFF.

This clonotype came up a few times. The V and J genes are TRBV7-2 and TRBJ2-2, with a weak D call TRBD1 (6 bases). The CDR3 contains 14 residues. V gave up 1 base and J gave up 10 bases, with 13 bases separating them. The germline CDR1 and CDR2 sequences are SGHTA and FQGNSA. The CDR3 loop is CASSLVGTPSELFF. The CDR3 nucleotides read TGTGCCAGCAGCTTAGTCGGGACACCATCGGAGCTGTTTTTT.

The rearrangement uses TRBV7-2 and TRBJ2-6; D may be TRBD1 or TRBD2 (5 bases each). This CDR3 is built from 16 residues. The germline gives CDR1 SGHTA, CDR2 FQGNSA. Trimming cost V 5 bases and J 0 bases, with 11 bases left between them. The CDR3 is CASSKGRFSGANVLTF. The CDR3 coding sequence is TGTGCCAGCAGCAAGGGGAGATTCTCTGGGGCCAACGTCCTGACTTTC.

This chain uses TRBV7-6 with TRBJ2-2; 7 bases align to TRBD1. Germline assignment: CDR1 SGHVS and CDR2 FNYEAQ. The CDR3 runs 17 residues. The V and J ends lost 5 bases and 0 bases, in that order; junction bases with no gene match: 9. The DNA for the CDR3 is TGTGCCAGCAGCCACTATTCCGGGACAGCGAACACCGGGGAGCTGTTTTTT. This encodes CASSHYSGTANTGELFF.

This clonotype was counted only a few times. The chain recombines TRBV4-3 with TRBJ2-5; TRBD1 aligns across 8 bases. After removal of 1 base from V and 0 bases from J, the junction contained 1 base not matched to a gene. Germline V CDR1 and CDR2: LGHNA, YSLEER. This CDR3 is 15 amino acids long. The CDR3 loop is CASSQGQGYQETQYF. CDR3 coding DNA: TGCGCCAGCAGCCAAGGACAGGGGTACCAAGAGACCCAGTACTTC.

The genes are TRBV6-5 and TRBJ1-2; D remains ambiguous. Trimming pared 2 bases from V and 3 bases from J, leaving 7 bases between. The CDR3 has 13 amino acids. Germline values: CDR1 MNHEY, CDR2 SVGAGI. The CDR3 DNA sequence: TGTGCCAGCAGTTACGGGCCCTACTATGGCTACACCTTC. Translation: CASSYGPYYGYTF.

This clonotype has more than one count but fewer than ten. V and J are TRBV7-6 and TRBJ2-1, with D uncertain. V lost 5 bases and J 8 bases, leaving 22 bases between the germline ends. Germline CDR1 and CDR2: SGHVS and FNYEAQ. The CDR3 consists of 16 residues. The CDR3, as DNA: TGTGCCAGCAGCCCGTGGGCCTCGCGGTCAACATATGAGCAGTTCTTC. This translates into CASSPWASRSTYEQFF.

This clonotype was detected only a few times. CDR3 in amino acids: CATSDSVSSYNEQFF. The CDR3 DNA is TGTGCCACCAGTGATAGCGTTTCCTCCTACAATGAGCAGTTCTTC. This chain connects TRBV24-1 to TRBJ2-1, with D unresolved. Per germline, CDR1 KGHDR and CDR2 SFDVKD. V was cut by 3 bases and J by 0 bases, with 8 bases left in between. This CDR3 has 15 residues.

This chain's CDR3 is CASSVGGILETQYF. The CDR3 DNA follows: TGTGCCAGCAGCGTAGGTGGGATTCTCGAGACCCAGTACTTC. The rearrangement uses TRBV9 and TRBJ2-5; D call uncertain. The germline V and J ends were trimmed by 0 bases and 5 bases, with 11 bases remaining between them. This CDR3 has 14 residues. The germline V gene has CDR1 SGDLS and CDR2 YYNGEE.

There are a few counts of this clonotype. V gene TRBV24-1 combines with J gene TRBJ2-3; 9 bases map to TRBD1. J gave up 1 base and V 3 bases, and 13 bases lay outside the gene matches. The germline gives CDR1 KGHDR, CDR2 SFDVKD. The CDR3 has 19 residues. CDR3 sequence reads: CATSDPGGTGGVGTDTQYF. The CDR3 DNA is TGTGCCACCAGTGATCCGGGGGGAACAGGGGGCGTTGGCACAGATACGCAGTATTTT.

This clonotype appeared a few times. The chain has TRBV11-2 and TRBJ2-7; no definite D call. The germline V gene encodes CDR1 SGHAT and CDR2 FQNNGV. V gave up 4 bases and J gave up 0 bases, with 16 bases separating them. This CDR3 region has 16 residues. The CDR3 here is CASSSLKGLHSYEQYF. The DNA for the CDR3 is TGTGCCAGCAGCTCGTTAAAAGGGCTCCACTCCTACGAGCAGTACTTC. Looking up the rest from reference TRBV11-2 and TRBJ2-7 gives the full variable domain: EAGVAQSPRYKIIEKRQSVAFWCNPISGHATLYWYQQILGQGPKLLIQFQNNGVVDDSQLPKDRFSAERLKGVDSTLKIQPAKLEDSAVYLCASSSLKGLHSYEQYFGPGTRLTVT.

CDR3 sequence reads: CASSQEGTGITDTQYF. CDR3 bases: TGCGCCAGCAGCCAAGAGGGCACAGGAATAACAGATACGCAGTATTTT. The V and J genes are TRBV4-3 and TRBJ2-3, with D perhaps TRBD1 (5 bases). Per the germline V gene, CDR1 is LGHNA and CDR2 is YSLEER. V was cut by 0 bases and J by 3 bases, with 13 bases left in between. CDR3 length: 16 amino acids.